The rows below give T cell receptor beta chains drawn from one sample of a study of post-analysis software for immune sequencing data. Each CDR3 protein gets one entry after TCRdb re-called the PCR reads with MiXCR. This table holds about 160,000 distinct CDR3 sequences, about 34% found once. The material was blood, obtained after autologous hematopoietic stem cell transplantation. These receptors all stem from a girl aged 5 to 17 with multiple sclerosis. CDR3s include the opening cysteine and the closing phenylalanine or tryptophan. A D gene is named only where the DNA matches it firmly. Expanded clones get a size class; other rows say once, few or many, or leave the size out.

D,size,J,V,CDR3,DNA
TRBD2,medium-sized,TRBJ2-3,TRBV4-3,CASSQDKGLAGGLADTQYF,TGCGCCAGCAGCCAAGACAAGGGACTAGCGGGAGGGCTCGCAGATACGCAGTATTTT
.,many,TRBJ2-7,TRBV12-3/TRBV12-4,CASSLVRATYEQYF,TGTGCCAGCAGTTTGGTCCGGGCCACCTACGAGCAGTACTTC
.,.,TRBJ1-1,TRBV3-1,CASSTSGGNTEAFF,TGTGCCAGCAGCACGTCGGGCGGGAACACTGAAGCTTTCTTT
TRBD2,.,TRBJ2-1,TRBV20-1,CSARDKSSGRWNEQFF,TGCAGTGCTAGAGATAAATCCAGCGGGAGGTGGAATGAGCAGTTCTTC
TRBD1,.,TRBJ2-1,TRBV3-1,CASSQVLSMTGGNEQFF,TGTGCCAGCAGCCAAGTCCTATCCATGACAGGGGGCAATGAGCAGTTCTTC
TRBD2,.,TRBJ2-7,TRBV7-2,CASSLGLAGRVPYEQYF,TGTGCCAGCAGCTTAGGGCTAGCGGGAAGGGTCCCCTACGAGCAGTACTTC
TRBD2,once,TRBJ2-7,TRBV7-9,CASSLEGGLAPPPQYF,TGTGCCAGCAGCTTAGAAGGGGGACTAGCCCCTCCTCCCCAGTACTTC
.,.,TRBJ2-1,TRBV6-6,CASSYEGGGNEQFF,TGTGCCAGCAGTTATGAGGGGGGGGGCAATGAGCAGTTCTTC
.,few,TRBJ2-3,TRBV6-1,CASRSGTHGDTQYF,TGTGCCAGCAGATCCGGGACCCACGGGGATACGCAGTATTTT
.,few,TRBJ1-2,TRBV12-3/TRBV12-4,CASSSPSQGFLYGYTF,TGTGCCAGCAGTTCTCCCTCACAGGGATTCCTCTATGGCTACACCTTC
.,few,TRBJ2-1,TRBV5-1,CASSLGPGGDEQFF,TGCGCCAGCAGCTTGGGGCCCGGAGGGGATGAGCAGTTCTTC
.,.,TRBJ2-3,TRBV20-1,CSARVGGFCTDTQYF,TGCAGTGCTAGAGTTGGAGGATTCTGCACAGATACGCAGTATTTT
TRBD1,many,TRBJ1-5,TRBV20-1,CSARTTYGTDIISQHF,TGCAGTGCTAGGACTACATACGGGACAGACATTATATCGCAGCATTTT
.,once,TRBJ2-2,TRBV5-1,CASSLAVPDTGELLF,TGCGCCAGCAGCTTGGCTGTTCCGGACACCGGGGAGCTGTTGTTT
TRBD2,many,TRBJ2-7,TRBV5-1,CASSPRATSGIGEQYF,TGCGCCAGCAGCCCAAGGGCGACTAGCGGGATCGGAGAGCAGTACTTC
TRBD2,.,TRBJ2-1,TRBV6-5,CASSYKLADNEQFF,TGTGCCAGCAGTTACAAACTAGCGGACAATGAGCAGTTCTTC
.,.,TRBJ2-7,TRBV4-1,CASSQTSRATYEQYF,TGCGCCAGCAGCCAAACCTCCAGGGCCACCTACGAGCAGTACTTC
TRBD2,.,TRBJ2-1,TRBV5-4,CASSSGTSGRGYNEQFF,TGTGCCAGCAGCTCCGGGACTAGCGGGAGAGGGTACAATGAGCAGTTCTTC
.,.,TRBJ2-1,TRBV20-1,CSAESRSSYNEQFF,TGCAGTGCTGAGTCGAGGAGCTCCTACAATGAGCAGTTCTTC
.,.,TRBJ2-3,TRBV7-2,CASSFFSAHTDTQYF,TGTGCCAGCAGTTTTTTCTCCGCCCACACAGATACGCAGTATTTT
TRBD2,few,TRBJ2-7,TRBV7-6,CASSSPALAGVPSEQYF,TGTGCCAGCAGCTCGCCCGCACTAGCGGGCGTCCCCTCCGAGCAGTACTTC
.,.,TRBJ2-7,TRBV15,CATSRDPGWEGGRTYEQYF,TGCGCCACCAGCAGAGATCCGGGGTGGGAGGGGGGAAGAACCTACGAGCAGTACTTC
.,.,TRBJ1-2,TRBV27,CAGSLRYGSNYGYTF,TGTGCCGGCAGTTTAAGATACGGTTCTAACTATGGCTACACCTTC
.,.,TRBJ2-1,TRBV10-3,CAISEWAYEQFF,TGTGCCATCAGTGAGTGGGCTTATGAGCAGTTCTTC
.,.,TRBJ2-1,TRBV29-1,CSVNSNEQFF,TGCAGCGTGAATAGCAATGAGCAGTTCTTC
.,.,TRBJ1-1,TRBV25-1,CASTGPNTEAFF,TGTGCCAGCACGGGACCCAACACTGAAGCTTTCTTT
.,many,TRBJ1-5,TRBV4-1,CASSQDPYLPQHF,TGCGCCAGCAGCCAAGACCCGTATCTACCCCAGCATTTT
.,.,TRBJ2-5,TRBV11-3,CASSPPGLEKGQETQYF,TGTGCCAGCAGCCCACCTGGACTTGAGAAGGGACAAGAGACCCAGTACTTC
.,.,TRBJ2-1,TRBV7-9,CASSLELLGSYNEQFF,TGTGCCAGCAGCTTAGAACTACTAGGTTCCTACAATGAGCAGTTCTTC
TRBD2,.,TRBJ2-3,TRBV20-1,CSASANLAGAGPDTQYF,TGCAGTGCTAGTGCAAACCTAGCGGGAGCAGGTCCGGATACGCAGTATTTT
TRBD2,few,TRBJ2-1,TRBV5-5,CASSDDSGRAPYNEQFF,TGTGCCAGCAGCGACGATAGCGGGAGGGCCCCCTACAATGAGCAGTTCTTC
.,.,TRBJ2-7,TRBV27,CASSLTGGFQEAQYF,TGTGCTAGCAGTTTAACTGGGGGCTTCCAAGAGGCCCAGTACTTC
.,few,TRBJ2-3,TRBV11-2,CASSLFGVTQYF,TGTGCCAGCAGCTTGTTTGGGGTTACGCAGTATTTT
TRBD2,.,TRBJ2-7,TRBV29-1,CSGEQTSGGYEQYF,TGCAGCGGTGAACAGACTAGCGGGGGTTACGAGCAGTACTTC
.,.,TRBJ1-2,TRBV28,CASRRVGYGYTF,TGTGCCAGCAGAAGGGTCGGCTATGGCTACACCTTC
.,.,TRBJ1-5,TRBV21-1,CASSKDPGSNQPQHF,TGTGCCAGCAGCAAAGACCCAGGGTCCAATCAGCCCCAGCATTTT
TRBD2,.,TRBJ2-1,TRBV6-1,CASSEAPSGPYNEQFF,TGTGCCAGCAGTGAAGCGCCTAGCGGTCCCTACAATGAGCAGTTCTTC
TRBD2,few,TRBJ2-7,TRBV9,CASSSSGTSGRNEQYF,TGTGCCAGCAGCTCATCCGGGACTAGCGGGAGAAACGAGCAGTACTTC
.,.,TRBJ2-1,TRBV6-1,CASTQQGSSYNEQFF,TGTGCCAGCACTCAACAGGGAAGCTCCTACAATGAGCAGTTCTTC
TRBD1,.,TRBJ1-2,TRBV7-9,CASSPTGGSYGYTF,TGTGCCAGCAGCCCAACAGGGGGTAGCTATGGCTACACCTTC
TRBD2,.,TRBJ2-7,TRBV20-1,CSARDLAGGLREQYF,TGCAGTGCTAGAGATCTAGCGGGAGGGCTGAGAGAGCAGTACTTC